These 14 T cell receptor beta chains came from one sample sequenced in a study of Ad26.COV2.S vaccination and SARS-CoV-2 variants. Sample treatment: about 20 received Ad26.COV2.S at low or high dose, single or two shots; roughly five received placebo; per-sample allocation not given. Sample collection was performed on day 63 after the first vaccine or placebo injection. Produced via immunoSEQ multiplex PCR; TCRdb's table is partial and in-frame only. Counted here are some 350,000 clones, 80% to 90% occurring once; the ten biggest clones make up roughly 3.3%. The material was peripheral blood, obtained in a trial of Ad26.COV2.S vaccine versus placebo. The receptors here all came from a person aged 18 to 59 who received the Ad26.COV2.S COVID-19 vaccine or a placebo.

V and J are TRBV10-2 and TRBJ2-1; 10 bases are a match to TRBD1. The germline gives CDR1 WSHSY, CDR2 SAAADI. The CDR3 consists of 15 residues. V was clipped by 4 bases and J by 9 bases; unmatched bases: 9. The CDR3 sequence is CASSAGTGVPSEQFF. CDR3 DNA sequence: TGCGCCAGCAGTGCCGGGACAGGGGTTCCGAGTGAGCAGTTCTTC.

The chain links TRBV4-1 to TRBJ1-1; D gene uncertain. The germline V gene has CDR1 MGHRA and CDR2 YSYEKL. There are 15 residues in the CDR3. V lost 0 bases and J lost 4, with 12 bases in between. The DNA for the CDR3 is TGCGCCAGCAGCCAAGATCTCGCGACTCTCACTGAAGCTTTCTTT. Translated, it gives CASSQDLATLTEAFF.

This chain links TRBV6-6 with TRBJ1-5; D remains ambiguous. The germline CDR1 and CDR2 sequences are MNHNY and SVGAGI (reference sequence). Between the trimmed V and J ends, which lost 3 bases and 8 bases, there was a span of 8 bases. The CDR3 is made up of 12 amino acids. In DNA form, the CDR3 reads TGTGCCAGCAGTTATTCGTTGGAGCCCCAGCATTTT. It yields the protein CASSYSLEPQHF.

The chain links TRBV5-5 to TRBJ2-2; possibly TRBD1 for D (7 bases). Trimming removed 3 bases at V and 7 bases at J, with 10 bases between. Per germline, CDR1 SGHKS and CDR2 YYEKEE (reference sequence). This CDR3 is built from 13 residues. DNA for the CDR3: TGTGCCAGCAGCTACAGGGGAGGCGGGGAGCTGTTTTTT. Protein product: CASSYRGGGELFF.

The rearrangement joins TRBV2 to TRBJ1-5; no clear D gene. CDR1 is SNHLY and CDR2 is FYNNEI in the germline V gene. Trimming removed 6 bases from V and 2 bases from J, with 14 bases in between. The CDR3 has 15 amino acids. The CDR3 is CASRSNSWGNQPQHF. CDR3 nucleotides: TGTGCCAGCAGGTCGAATTCTTGGGGCAATCAGCCCCAGCATTTT.

V is TRBV10-1 and J is TRBJ2-1, with D possibly being TRBD2 (6 bases). Trimming left V 8 bases short and J 1 base short, with 15 bases between. In germline, CDR1 is WNHNN, CDR2 SYGVQD (reference sequence). This CDR3 contains 15 residues. CDR3 residues: CASVPGEESYNEQFF. The CDR3 DNA reads as TGCGCCAGCGTCCCGGGGGAAGAATCCTACAATGAGCAGTTCTTC.

This clone came up once. CDR3 region: CASKNPGLPGFTGELFF. CDR3 DNA sequence: TGTGCCAGCAAAAACCCGGGTTTACCGGGTTTCACCGGGGAGCTGTTTTTT. The chain carries TRBV3-1 (or the pseudogene TRBV3-2) and TRBJ2-2; D remains ambiguous. The V gene's germline CDR1 is LGHDT and CDR2 YNNKEL (reference sequence). The CDR3 sequence is 17 residues long. Trimming stripped 7 bases from V and 4 bases from J, with 22 bases between.

The chain couples TRBV14 to TRBJ2-7; D assignment may be TRBD1 or TRBD2 (5 bases each). Between the trimmed V and J ends, which lost 0 bases and 3 bases, there was a span of 9 bases. CDR3 length equals 14 residues. CDR1 and CDR2 from the germline V gene are SGHDN and FVKESK. As DNA, the CDR3 is TGTGCCAGCAGCCAAGAGTGGGGGAGCTACGAGCAGTACTTC. This translates into CASSQEWGSYEQYF.

This clone came up many times. The chain couples TRBV27 to TRBJ2-7; 8 positions agree with TRBD2. The CDR3 contains 14 residues. Germline CDR1 reads MNHEY; CDR2 reads SMNVEV (reference sequence). V shed 3 bases and J 6 bases; nucleotides not matched to a gene: 7. In DNA, the CDR3 is TGTGCCAGCAGTTTCGAAACCGGGAGGGGCGAGCAGTACTTC. This sequence encodes CASSFETGRGEQYF.

The chain recombines TRBV24-1 with TRBJ2-3; D call uncertain. The V end was cut by 3 bases, the J end by 2 bases, with 8 bases between. Germline assignment: CDR1 KGHDR and CDR2 SFDVKD. The CDR3 sequence is 14 residues long. The CDR3 protein is CATSDVPATDTQYF. The CDR3 nucleotides read TGTGCCACCAGTGATGTCCCGGCCACAGATACGCAGTATTTT.

V and J are TRBV7-2 and TRBJ2-3, with 8 bases aligning to TRBD2. Germline CDR1 and CDR2: SGHTA and FQGNSA. This CDR3 has 16 residues. J lost 3 bases, V lost 1 base, and 6 bases had no gene match. CDR3 nucleotides: TGTGCCAGCAGCTTAGTCGGGGGGGGCGGGACAGATACGCAGTATTTT. Translation gives CASSLVGGGGTDTQYF. The full variable domain, rest sourced from reference TRBV7-2 and TRBJ2-3, is GAGVSQSPSNKVTEKGKDVELRCDPISGHTALYWYRQSLGQGLEFLIYFQGNSAPDKSGLPSDRFSAERTGGSVSTLTIQRTQQEDSAVYLCASSLVGGGGTDTQYFGPGTRLTVL.

The table lists this clone with a count of one. For the CDR3, the DNA is TGTGCCATCAGTGCGGGACAGGGAGCAGGTCAGCCCCAGCATTTT. Translation gives CAISAGQGAGQPQHF. J is TRBJ1-5 and V is TRBV10-3; 9 nucleotides agree with TRBD1. In germline, CDR1 is ENHRY, CDR2 SYGVKD. V was pared by 4 bases and J by 6 bases, with 7 bases of the junction left unmatched. CDR3 length: 15 amino acids.

The J gene is TRBJ2-3, the V gene TRBV6-5, with D maybe TRBD2 (6 bases). Per germline, CDR1 MNHEY and CDR2 SVGAGI. The CDR3 is 12 amino acids. V was shortened by 10 bases and J by 2 bases, with 10 bases between the two germline ends. This chain's CDR3 is CATRDSTDTQYF. As DNA, the CDR3 is TGTGCCACCCGGGACTCCACAGATACGCAGTATTTT.

The chain links TRBV27 to TRBJ2-3; D not resolved. The CDR3 totals 14 residues. Trimming took off 2 bases at V and 0 bases at J, with 6 bases between the two ends. Germline V gene sequence: CDR1 MNHEY, CDR2 SMNVEV (reference sequence). CDR3 residues: CASSLRSSTDTQYF. The CDR3 nucleotides read TGTGCCAGCAGTTTACGGAGTAGCACAGATACGCAGTATTTT.